These 21 T cell receptor beta chains share one sample of origin, sequenced in a study of technical replicates of blood from a few donors. The table came from immunoSEQ multiplex PCR; TCRdb's copy has only in-frame clones and leaves some out. This table has about 88,000 clones, just under 95% appearing once. The material sequenced was T cells isolated from PBMCs. These receptors all stem from a human donor in good health.

V is TRBV9 and J is TRBJ2-3, with 7 bases lining up with TRBD2. V lost 0 bases to trimming and J lost 3 bases; unmatched junction nucleotides: 4. The CDR3 is made up of 15 amino acids. From germline, CDR1 is SGDLS and CDR2 YYNGEE. This CDR3 reads CASSVGGGSTDTQYF. The DNA of the CDR3 is TGTGCCAGCAGCGTAGGGGGCGGGAGTACAGATACGCAGTATTTT.

The V gene is TRBV5-6, the J gene TRBJ1-2; TRBD1 is a possible D gene (5 bases). This CDR3 has 14 residues. Trimming left V 5 bases short and J 7 bases short, with 18 bases between. From germline, CDR1 is SGHDT and CDR2 YYEEEE. The CDR3 nucleotides are TGTGCCAGCAGTTGGCAGGAAGGGGCCACTGGCTACACCTTC. Amino acid sequence: CASSWQEGATGYTF.

This chain uses TRBV7-2 with TRBJ1-2; 7 bases align to TRBD1. The CDR3 has 15 amino acids. The germline V gene has CDR1 SGHTA and CDR2 FQGNSA. Trimming at V came to 1 base and at J to 5 bases, leaving 7 bases not matched to a gene. CDR3 bases: TGTGCCAGCAGCTTAGTAGGGACAGATAATTATGGCTACACCTTC. Protein sequence: CASSLVGTDNYGYTF.

V usage is TRBV7-2 and J usage is TRBJ2-1; D call uncertain. Germline CDR1 is SGHTA and CDR2 is FQGNSA. V shed 2 bases and J shed 12 bases, with 14 bases lying between them. The CDR3 sequence is 13 residues long. The CDR3 is CASSLSLGPGQFF. Written as DNA, the CDR3 is TGTGCCAGCAGCTTATCTCTCGGTCCGGGGCAGTTCTTC. Full variable domain (outside the CDR3, taken from reference TRBV7-2 and TRBJ2-1): GAGVSQSPSNKVTEKGKDVELRCDPISGHTALYWYRQSLGQGLEFLIYFQGNSAPDKSGLPSDRFSAERTGGSVSTLTIQRTQQEDSAVYLCASSLSLGPGQFFGPGTRLTVL.

This sequence joins TRBV19 and TRBJ1-1; TRBD1 might be the D (6 bases). Trimming shortened V by 2 bases and J by 7 bases, and 11 bases separated the two germline ends. The germline CDR1 and CDR2 sequences are LNHDA and SQIVND (reference sequence). The CDR3 extends over 13 amino acids. The CDR3 nucleotides are TGTGCCAGTAGTATACAGGGGAAAAATGAAGCTTTCTTT. It encodes CASSIQGKNEAFF.

The rearrangement uses TRBV19 and TRBJ1-2; D is unresolved. CDR1 and CDR2 from the germline V gene are LNHDA and SQIVND (reference sequence). This CDR3 is built from 12 residues. The V gene lost 10 bases and the J gene lost 8 bases, with 17 bases spanning the gap. CDR3 in DNA: TGTGCCACCGAGTCCCTATATTGGGGCTACACCTTC. It is translated as CATESLYWGYTF.

J is TRBJ2-1 and V is TRBV11-3; 9 nucleotides match TRBD2. The CDR3 extends over 17 amino acids. Trimming cost V 4 bases and J 1 base; bases outside gene matches: 8. Germline V lookup: CDR1 SGHNT, CDR2 YENEEA. CDR3 nucleotide sequence: TGTGCCAGCAGCTACCCCCTAGCGGGATATTCCTACAATGAGCAGTTCTTC. Its translation: CASSYPLAGYSYNEQFF.

V usage is TRBV6-1 and J usage is TRBJ1-3; 10 bases match TRBD1. Germline CDR1 reads MNHNS; CDR2 reads SASEGT. The CDR3 length is 14 residues. V dropped 4 bases and J dropped 3; count of bases not matched to a gene: 0. For the CDR3, the DNA is TGTGCCAGCAGTGGGACAGGGGGTGGAAACACCATATATTTT. Translated: CASSGTGGGNTIYF.

Worth noting for this clone: Other DNA sequences in the sample encode the same CDR3. The V call is TRBV6-1, the J call TRBJ1-1, with no clear D. Germline lookup yields CDR1 MNHNS and CDR2 SASEGT. Trimming shortened V by 1 base and J by 1 base, and 4 bases separated the two germline ends. CDR3 length: 13 amino acids. CDR3 nucleotide sequence: TGTGCCAGCAGTGAAGGTAGGAACACTGAAGCTTTCTTT. It yields the protein CASSEGRNTEAFF.

The chain couples TRBV27 to TRBJ2-1, with a possible D match to TRBD2 (7 bases). Trimming shortened V by 1 base and J by 7 bases, and 17 bases separated the two germline ends. The CDR3 covers 16 residues. From germline, CDR1 is MNHEY and CDR2 SMNVEV (reference sequence). This chain's CDR3 is CASSLYGGRIGNEQFF. Here the CDR3 DNA reads TGTGCCAGCAGTTTATACGGGGGGCGGATAGGAAATGAGCAGTTCTTC.

The chain uses TRBV7-2 and TRBJ2-7; D call uncertain. This CDR3 spans 15 amino acids. Trimming cost V 1 base and J 3 bases, with 13 bases left between them. Per the germline V gene, CDR1 is SGHTA and CDR2 is FQGNSA. CDR3 coding DNA: TGTGCCAGCAGCTTAGGTGCGACTCCCAACTACGAGCAGTACTTC. This translates into CASSLGATPNYEQYF.

CDR3 sequence: CASSPLGDSSYEQYF. CDR3 DNA sequence: TGTGCCAGCAGCCCCTTGGGGGACAGCAGCTACGAGCAGTACTTC. V and J are TRBV11-3 and TRBJ2-7, with 7 bases matching TRBD1. The CDR3 length is 15 residues. V dropped 5 bases and J dropped 3; count of bases not matched to a gene: 10. CDR1 and CDR2 (germline): SGHNT, YENEEA.

The V and J genes are TRBV11-3 and TRBJ2-7; 13 nucleotides align to TRBD2. V shed 1 base and J 6 bases; nucleotides not matched to a gene: 6. This CDR3 comprises 16 residues. Germline assignment: CDR1 SGHNT and CDR2 YENEEA. Here the CDR3 reads CASSLAGLAGEREQYF. In nucleotides, the CDR3 is TGTGCCAGCAGCTTAGCCGGACTAGCGGGAGAACGCGAGCAGTACTTC.

This clone was seen a single time. The chain employs TRBV7-3 and TRBJ2-3; TRBD2 agrees at 12 bases. This CDR3 has 18 amino acids. V shed 1 base, J shed 6 bases, and the junction held 11 bases outside the gene matches. In germline, CDR1 is SGHTA, CDR2 FQGTGA. CDR3 sequence reads: CASSLNSIGLAGFDTQYF. The CDR3 bases are TGTGCCAGCAGCTTAAACTCAATCGGACTAGCGGGATTTGATACGCAGTATTTT. Full variable domain (remainder filled in from reference TRBV7-3 and TRBJ2-3): GAGVSQTPSNKVTEKGKYVELRCDPISGHTALYWYRQSLGQGPEFLIYFQGTGAADDSGLPNDRFFAVRPEGSVSTLKIQRTERGDSAVYLCASSLNSIGLAGFDTQYFGPGTRLTVL.

This clone was counted only a few times. The V and J genes are TRBV15 and TRBJ2-2, with 10 bases lining up with TRBD2. Trimming took 1 base from V and 3 from J; bases not matched to a gene: 8. This CDR3 spans 18 amino acids. Germline CDR1 reads LNHNV; CDR2 reads YYDKDF (reference sequence). The DNA for the CDR3 is TGTGCCACCAGCAGAGGTCGAGCGGGAGGGCCGTACACCGGGGAGCTGTTTTTT. Encoded protein: CATSRGRAGGPYTGELFF.

V gene TRBV5-5 combines with J gene TRBJ2-7, with TRBD1 as a possible D gene (6 bases). The CDR3 runs to 14 residues. Trimming left V 1 base short and J 3 bases short, with 11 bases between. The germline CDR1 and CDR2 sequences are SGHKS and YYEKEE (reference sequence). CDR3 nucleotides: TGTGCCAGCAGCTTGAACAGGGCGGGCTACGAGCAGTACTTC. Protein: CASSLNRAGYEQYF.

The J gene is TRBJ2-7, the V gene TRBV4-3; 7 bases fit TRBD1. The length of the CDR3 is 16 residues. V was clipped by 0 bases and J by 6 bases; unmatched bases: 11. Per the germline V gene, CDR1 is LGHNA and CDR2 is YSLEER. The CDR3, as DNA: TGCGCCAGCAGCCAAGATCTGTGGCAGGGGGTCGGCGAGCAGTACTTC. Residues: CASSQDLWQGVGEQYF.

This clone appeared a few times. The chain recombines TRBV5-1 with TRBJ2-7, with D perhaps matching TRBD1 (5 bases). The V gene's germline CDR1 is SGHRS and CDR2 YFSETQ. V lost 3 bases, J lost 6 bases, and 10 bases lay in between. CDR3 length: 12 amino acids. The CDR3 sequence: CASSWAGFEQYF. CDR3 coding DNA: TGCGCCAGCAGCTGGGCAGGGTTCGAGCAGTACTTC.

The chain is built from TRBV27 and TRBJ1-1, with 7 nucleotides matching TRBD1. The germline V gene has CDR1 MNHEY and CDR2 SMNVEV (reference sequence). The trim removed 5 bases at V and 2 bases at J, leaving 5 bases unmatched. The length of the CDR3 is 14 residues. As DNA, the CDR3 is TGTGCCAGCAGTCTGACAGGGATTAACACTGAAGCTTTCTTT. This encodes CASSLTGINTEAFF.

The rearrangement links TRBV5-1 to TRBJ2-7, with 13 bases aligning to TRBD2. The germline V gene has CDR1 SGHRS and CDR2 YFSETQ. The CDR3 has 16 amino acids. The trim removed 3 bases at V and 4 bases at J, leaving 7 bases unmatched. The CDR3 protein is CASSSEGTSGMYEQYF. The CDR3 nucleotides read TGCGCCAGCAGCTCAGAAGGGACTAGCGGGATGTACGAGCAGTACTTC.

The chain employs TRBV5-1 and TRBJ2-1; 8 nucleotides align to TRBD2. V lost 0 bases, J lost 4 bases, and 3 bases stayed unmatched. CDR3 length: 15 residues. Germline CDR1 SGHRS, CDR2 YFSETQ. The CDR3 region is CASSLAGTRYNEQFF. CDR3 sequence (DNA): TGCGCCAGCAGCTTGGCCGGGACTAGATACAATGAGCAGTTCTTC.